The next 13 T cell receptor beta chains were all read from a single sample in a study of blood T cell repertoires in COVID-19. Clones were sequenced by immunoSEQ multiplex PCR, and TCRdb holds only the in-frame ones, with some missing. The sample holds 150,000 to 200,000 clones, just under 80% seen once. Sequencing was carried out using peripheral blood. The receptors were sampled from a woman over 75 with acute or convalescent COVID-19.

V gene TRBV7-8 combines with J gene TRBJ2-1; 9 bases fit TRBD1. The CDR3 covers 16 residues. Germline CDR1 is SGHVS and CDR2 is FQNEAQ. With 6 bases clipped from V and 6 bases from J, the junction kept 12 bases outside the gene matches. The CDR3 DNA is TGTGCCAGCAGACCGACCGGGACAGGGATCATCAATGAGCAGTTCTTC. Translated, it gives CASRPTGTGIINEQFF.

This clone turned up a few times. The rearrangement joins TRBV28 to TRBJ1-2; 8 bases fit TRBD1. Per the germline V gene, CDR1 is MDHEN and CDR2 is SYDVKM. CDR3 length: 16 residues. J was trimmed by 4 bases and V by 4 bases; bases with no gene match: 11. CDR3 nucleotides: TGTGCCAGCAGTTCGACCCCAGGGGGCATAACCTATGGCTACACCTTC. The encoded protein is CASSSTPGGITYGYTF.

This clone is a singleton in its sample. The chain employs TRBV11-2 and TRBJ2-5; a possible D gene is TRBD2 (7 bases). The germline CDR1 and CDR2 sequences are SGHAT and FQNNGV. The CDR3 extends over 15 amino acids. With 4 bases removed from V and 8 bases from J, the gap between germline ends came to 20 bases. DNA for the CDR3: TGTGCCAGCAGCTCCCCCGCGGGGGCCAAATATACCCAGTACTTC. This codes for CASSSPAGAKYTQYF. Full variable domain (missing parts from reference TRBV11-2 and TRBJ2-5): EAGVAQSPRYKIIEKRQSVAFWCNPISGHATLYWYQQILGQGPKLLIQFQNNGVVDDSQLPKDRFSAERLKGVDSTLKIQPAKLEDSAVYLCASSSPAGAKYTQYFGPGTRLLVL.

CDR3 coding DNA: TGCGCCAGCAGCTCGACTAGCGCGGAAACCAATGAGCAGTTCTTC. It yields the protein CASSSTSAETNEQFF. The chain links TRBV5-1 to TRBJ2-1; 8 positions agree with TRBD2. The CDR3 extends over 15 amino acids. In germline, CDR1 is SGHRS, CDR2 YFSETQ. The J segment lost 6 bases and the V segment lost 3 bases, leaving 8 bases of the junction unmatched.

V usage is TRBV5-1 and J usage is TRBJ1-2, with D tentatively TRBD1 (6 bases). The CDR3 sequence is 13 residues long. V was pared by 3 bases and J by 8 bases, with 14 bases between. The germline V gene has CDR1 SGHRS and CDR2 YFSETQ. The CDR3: CASSSDGQQGYTF. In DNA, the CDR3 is TGCGCCAGCAGCTCCGATGGACAGCAGGGCTACACCTTC.

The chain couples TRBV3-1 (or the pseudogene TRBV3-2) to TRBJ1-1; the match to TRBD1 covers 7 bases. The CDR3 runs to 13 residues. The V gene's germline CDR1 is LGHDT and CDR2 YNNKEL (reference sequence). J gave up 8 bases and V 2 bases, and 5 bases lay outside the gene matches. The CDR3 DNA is TGTGCCAGCAGCCAATCGGGACAGCAAGAAGCTTTCTTT. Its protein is CASSQSGQQEAFF.

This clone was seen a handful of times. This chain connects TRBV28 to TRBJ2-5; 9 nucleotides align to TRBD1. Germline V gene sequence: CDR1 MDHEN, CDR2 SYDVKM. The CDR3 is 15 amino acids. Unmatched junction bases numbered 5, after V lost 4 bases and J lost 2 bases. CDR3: CASSSPTGGQETQYF. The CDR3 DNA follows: TGTGCCAGCAGTTCCCCGACAGGGGGGCAAGAGACCCAGTACTTC.

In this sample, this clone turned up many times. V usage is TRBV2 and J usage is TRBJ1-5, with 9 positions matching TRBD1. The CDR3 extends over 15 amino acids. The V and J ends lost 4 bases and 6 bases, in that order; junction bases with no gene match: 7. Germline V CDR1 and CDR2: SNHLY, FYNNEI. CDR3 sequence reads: CASSAGLTGGQPQHF. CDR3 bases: TGTGCCAGCAGTGCGGGATTGACAGGGGGTCAGCCCCAGCATTTT.

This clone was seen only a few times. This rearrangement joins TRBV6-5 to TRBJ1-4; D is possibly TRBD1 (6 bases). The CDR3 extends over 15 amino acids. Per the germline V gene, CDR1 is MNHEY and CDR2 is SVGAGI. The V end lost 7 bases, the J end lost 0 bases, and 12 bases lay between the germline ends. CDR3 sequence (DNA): TGTGCCAGCACCATTCCAGGGGCAACTAATGAAAAACTGTTTTTT. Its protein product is CASTIPGATNEKLFF.

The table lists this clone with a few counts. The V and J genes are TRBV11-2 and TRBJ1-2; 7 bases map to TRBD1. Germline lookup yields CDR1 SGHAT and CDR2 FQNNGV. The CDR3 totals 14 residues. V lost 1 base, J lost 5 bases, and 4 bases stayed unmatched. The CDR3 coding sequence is TGTGCCAGCAGCTTAGGTGAACAGGGGTATGGCTACACCTTC. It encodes CASSLGEQGYGYTF.

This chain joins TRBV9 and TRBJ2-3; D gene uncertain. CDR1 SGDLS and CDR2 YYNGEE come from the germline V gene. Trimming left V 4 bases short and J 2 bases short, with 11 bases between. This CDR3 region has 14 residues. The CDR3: CASSRREPTDTQYF. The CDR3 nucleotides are TGTGCCAGCAGCCGGAGAGAACCCACAGATACGCAGTATTTT. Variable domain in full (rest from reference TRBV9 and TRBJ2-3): DSGVTQTPKHLITATGQRVTLRCSPRSGDLSVYWYQQSLDQGLQFLIQYYNGEERAKGNILERFSAQQFPDLHSELNLSSLELGDSALYFCASSRREPTDTQYFGPGTRLTVL.

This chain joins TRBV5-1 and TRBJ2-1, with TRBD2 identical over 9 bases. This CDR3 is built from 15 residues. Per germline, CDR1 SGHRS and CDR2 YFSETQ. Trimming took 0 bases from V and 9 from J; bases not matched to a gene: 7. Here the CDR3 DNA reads TGCGCCAGCAGCTTGGATCTAGCGGGACGGGGTGAGCAGTTCTTC. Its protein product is CASSLDLAGRGEQFF.

This CDR3 reads CASSPFEAGQETQYF. The DNA of the CDR3 is TGTGCCAGCTCACCATTCGAGGCGGGACAAGAGACCCAGTACTTC. The chain employs TRBV18 and TRBJ2-5; a possible D gene is TRBD2 (6 bases). CDR3 size: 15 residues. Germline-derived CDR1 and CDR2 are KGHSH and LQKENI. Trimming took 2 bases from V and 2 from J, leaving 12 bases between them. The full variable domain, rest sourced from reference TRBV18 and TRBJ2-5, is NAGVMQNPRHLVRRRGQEARLRCSPMKGHSHVYWYRQLPEEGLKFMVYLQKENIIDESGMPKERFSAEFPKEGPSILRIQQVVRGDSAAYFCASSPFEAGQETQYFGPGTRLLVL.